The clone carrying this TCR beta chain has a count of ten or more. Its specificity is not known. Molecular-barcoded quantitative 5'-RACE produced these TCR beta libraries. TCRdb itself ran the 5' RACE reads through MiXCR, one entry per CDR3 protein. The repertoire holds 150,000 or so distinct CDR3 sequences, roughly 12% seen once, with roughly 29% in the top ten. Germline CDR1 MNHEY, CDR2 SVGEGT. CDR3 length equals 15 residues. V gave up 4 bases and J gave up 4 bases; unmatched junction bases: 4. The data derive from a study of CD8 T cells in ankylosing spondylitis. Study-wide results and caveats: Disease-associated clones were reportedly significantly overrepresented in matched ankylosing spondylitis synovial fluid. Previous work reported some of these motif variants in the synovial fluid and blood of reactive arthritis. Ankylosing spondylitis blood appeared to be characterized by a TCR beta motif of 7 to 9 highly homologous variants.

The gene calls are TRBV6-2 or TRBV6-3 and TRBJ2-1; TRBD2 matches 10 bases. The sequence derives from a male donor with ankylosing spondylitis or in good health (not recorded which). The sequenced sample was blood, either unsorted or a sorted T cell fraction (not recorded which). The chain's CDR3 is CASSFSGRSYNEQFF. The CDR3 DNA follows: TGTGCCAGCAGTTTTAGCGGGAGGTCGTACAATGAGCAGTTCTTC.